The rows below give T cell receptor beta chains drawn from one sample of a study of blood T cell repertoires in COVID-19. Here immunoSEQ multiplex PCR was the method, and the copy in TCRdb shows in-frame clones only, minus some. The sample has over 110,000 clones; nearly 85% are singletons. Specimen: PBMCs or T cells enriched from blood (not recorded which). The receptors were sampled from a man in his forties or fifties in a cohort exposed to, infected with or recovered from COVID-19 (not recorded which). Both conserved end residues are trimmed from each CDR3. The order of the fields is CDR3 protein, V gene.

cdr3_aa: ASSQTGDYGYT
v_call: TRBV10-2

cdr3_aa: AISDSGTANYGYT
v_call: TRBV10-3

cdr3_aa: ASSLGTSGGDSSYNEQF
v_call: TRBV18

cdr3_aa: ATSEWTGGTDTQY
v_call: TRBV24-1

cdr3_aa: ASSYSVGYEQY
v_call: TRBV6-6

cdr3_aa: ASSVRGTGELF
v_call: TRBV9

cdr3_aa: AISEGDMNEELSTDTQY
v_call: TRBV10-3

cdr3_aa: ASRPRGGREAF
v_call: TRBV7-9

cdr3_aa: ASSPIAGVVQPQH
v_call: TRBV18

cdr3_aa: ATLYPPGQGNYGYT
v_call: TRBV28

cdr3_aa: ASTDDRGSNQPQH
v_call: TRBV27

cdr3_aa: ASSPSESAGTQY
v_call: TRBV6-2/TRBV6-3

cdr3_aa: ASSLVVAGDTQY
v_call: TRBV5-1

cdr3_aa: ASSFSRKTGELF
v_call: TRBV7-2

cdr3_aa: ASSAPPGGNYNEQF
v_call: TRBV25-1

cdr3_aa: ASSEMSGWKPQH
v_call: TRBV6-1

cdr3_aa: ASTYIGDGYT
v_call: TRBV7-9

cdr3_aa: ASSLDRDYGYT
v_call: TRBV5-4

cdr3_aa: ASSSTGEGEKLF
v_call: TRBV2

cdr3_aa: ASSERKGENTIY
v_call: TRBV2

cdr3_aa: AWSPIHGLAGNEQY
v_call: TRBV30

cdr3_aa: ASSLAGGSYNEQF
v_call: TRBV27

cdr3_aa: ASSSFYGYT
v_call: TRBV27

cdr3_aa: ARSQGNNSPLH
v_call: TRBV30

cdr3_aa: ASSASGLAGGTRANTGELF
v_call: TRBV5-1

cdr3_aa: ASSPRVGNQPQH
v_call: TRBV5-6

cdr3_aa: ASIDTGAGNEKLF
v_call: TRBV19

cdr3_aa: ASSSILVPYEQY
v_call: TRBV7-8

cdr3_aa: ASSQWTGGEYEQY
v_call: TRBV27

cdr3_aa: SVFPTVNYGYT
v_call: TRBV29-1

cdr3_aa: ASSHRETQY
v_call: TRBV6-5

cdr3_aa: ASSLGVGEPTGELF
v_call: TRBV7-8

cdr3_aa: ASSLGSGTGGQY
v_call: TRBV7-9

cdr3_aa: ASSLDFVGYT
v_call: TRBV7-8

cdr3_aa: ASSLSYRGDQPQH
v_call: TRBV2

cdr3_aa: ASSPAAVAGSYEQY
v_call: TRBV3-1/TRBV3-2

cdr3_aa: ASSLAVSDRPLEAF
v_call: TRBV7-9

cdr3_aa: ASSRGGAEGNQPQH
v_call: TRBV3-1/TRBV3-2

cdr3_aa: ASSRPGLESGYEQY
v_call: TRBV3-1/TRBV3-2

cdr3_aa: ASSEGQGLRGYT
v_call: TRBV6-1

cdr3_aa: ATSPGTGVGYT
v_call: TRBV24-1

cdr3_aa: ASSLLPGQGADTQY
v_call: TRBV4-1

cdr3_aa: ASSQDRLLYQPQH
v_call: TRBV18

cdr3_aa: ASSAGGISTPYEQY
v_call: TRBV9

cdr3_aa: ASSGQRGEKLF
v_call: TRBV18

cdr3_aa: ASSAPQAGNTGELF
v_call: TRBV6-1

cdr3_aa: ASSFEGLLYEQY
v_call: TRBV5-1

cdr3_aa: ASRTQGNTIY
v_call: TRBV12-3/TRBV12-4

cdr3_aa: ASSSGTGWTEAF
v_call: TRBV25-1

cdr3_aa: ATSRGTGWTDTQY
v_call: TRBV24-1

cdr3_aa: ASNIGGSNQPQH
v_call: TRBV27

cdr3_aa: ASSVGQKETQY
v_call: TRBV5-1

cdr3_aa: ASSTSDRVSNQPQH
v_call: TRBV28

cdr3_aa: ASSLSPGRAF
v_call: TRBV12-3/TRBV12-4

cdr3_aa: ASSRNAGTGGSEAF
v_call: TRBV3-1/TRBV3-2